The rows below give T cell receptor beta chains drawn from one sample of a study of a mutant IDH1 vaccine in newly diagnosed glioma. Clones were read by immunoSEQ multiplex PCR, and TCRdb kept only the in-frame ones, dropping some. This sample yields approximately 60,000 clones, of which 74% are seen a single time; 4.7% belongs to the top ten. Their specific antigens are unknown. The material was PBMCs, obtained from a glioma patient whose treatment included an IDH1 peptide vaccine. All receptors come from a middle-aged man with glioma. Both conserved end residues are trimmed from each CDR3. The D gene is left open where the match is weak.

cdr3_length j_call d_call v_call cdr3_aa
11 TRBJ1-2 NA TRBV6-5 ASSPGGGYGYT
16 TRBJ1-2 TRBD1 TRBV4-2 ASSPSLGQGVQYDGYT
12 TRBJ2-1 NA TRBV9 ASSYSGRDNEQF
12 TRBJ1-2 TRBD1 TRBV5-5 ASSSRTGEYGYT
13 TRBJ2-7 TRBD1 TRBV5-1 ASSLDTGVPYEQY
13 TRBJ1-5 NA TRBV19 ASSPVGGGGQPQH
12 TRBJ1-1 TRBD1 TRBV5-1 ASSLQGTNTEAF
11 TRBJ2-7 NA TRBV30 AWSVRTPAEQY
14 TRBJ2-1 TRBD1 TRBV6-6 ASSYGPGGRTDEQF
13 TRBJ1-5 TRBD1 TRBV6-1 ASSVSGQNNQPQH
10 TRBJ1-2 NA TRBV6-6 ASSYKGDGYT
13 TRBJ1-5 TRBD1 TRBV6-1 ASSEGAGGLQPQH
12 TRBJ2-7 NA TRBV2 ASSEADTTYEQY
11 TRBJ1-5 NA TRBV7-2 ASSLGLNQPQH
10 TRBJ1-1 NA TRBV5-6 ASSLGGATAF
13 TRBJ2-1 NA TRBV6-6 ASSYSILQGYEQF
13 TRBJ1-5 NA TRBV7-6 ASSLGAVSNQPQH
11 TRBJ1-2 NA TRBV6-1 ASSEPERSGYT
10 TRBJ2-7 NA TRBV5-8 ASSRHPYEQY
12 TRBJ1-6 TRBD1 TRBV5-1 ASSLTGENSPLH
12 TRBJ1-2 NA TRBV6-5 ASRAGGSNYGYT
12 TRBJ2-2 NA TRBV6-1 ASSGTPNTGELF
12 TRBJ1-2 NA TRBV2 ASSVEGGGQGYT
13 TRBJ2-6 NA TRBV19 ASSKRVLGANVLT
16 TRBJ1-1 NA TRBV19 ASSPFGAGDGSDTEAF